The entry below gives a single TCR beta chain sequence along with its context. Its antigen is unknown. Base qualities are not at hand, and no much larger clone is one base apart. Library preparation was by the immunoSEQ multiplex PCR assay. In TCRdb, the immuneACCESS table is reduced to in-frame sequences with V and J assigned. These tables do not hold every clone; where another copy was compared, an unresolved V gene accounts for under half, and the others remain unexplained. This sample has tens of thousands of clones in its table, and about 83% of those were observed once. Together, the top ten hold around 4.4% of the sample. The sample belongs to a study of radiotherapy plus CTLA-4 blockade in lung cancer listed by TCRdb under 2018. For the wider study: Among the enrolled patients, about 19% had an objective response, and about 29% reached disease control. Points the paper makes about the study in general: After treatment with radiotherapy and ipilimumab, TCR clones that originated in tumors expanded in peripheral blood. The strongest predictors of response were reported to be early dynamic shifts in blood T cell clones along with a rise in serum interferon-beta following radiation.

The cysteine opens and the phenylalanine closes a CDR3 of 13 amino acids. Only CDR3 DNA is held: 39 bases, read in frame from base 1. For CDR1 and CDR2, the germline V gene lists SGHTA and FQGNSA. V loses 3 bases of germline sequence and J loses 1 base, and the interval between the two ends is 6 bases. In this study, focal radiation therapy paired with CTLA-4 blockade (ipilimumab) was tested in patients who had chemo-refractory metastatic non-small-cell lung cancer. Sequenced material: peripheral blood, taken from a patient treated with radiotherapy plus ipilimumab. The clonotype originates from a human donor with non-small cell lung cancer whose response to radiotherapy plus ipilimumab could not be evaluated. In this chain, TRBV7-2 is recombined with TRBJ1-1; there is no confident call for the D gene. The nucleotides read TGTGCCAGCAGCTTTTCCAGGAACACTGAAGCTTTCTTT. It specifies CASSFSRNTEAFF.